The T cell receptor beta chain described here comes from a study of blood T cell repertoires in COVID-19. Study summary: Nucleic acid was either cDNA or gDNA, and it came from T cells, B-cell-depleted T cells, or PBMCs.

Data came from immunoSEQ multiplex PCR; TCRdb stores just in-frame clones and leaves some out. The sample comprises around 150,000 clones, about 85% of which are singletons, and around 3.2% rests with the top ten. V gave up 5 bases and J gave up 2 bases, with 9 bases separating them. The CDR3 runs to 13 residues. The V gene's germline CDR1 is MNHEY and CDR2 SVGEGT. This clone was detected only a few times. This rearrangement joins TRBV6-2 or TRBV6-3 to TRBJ2-5; D gene ambiguous. The clonotype originates from a human donor with acute or convalescent COVID-19. The donor label of this sample is uncertain. Sequencing input: peripheral blood. Here the CDR3 DNA reads TGTGCCAGCAGTCGCAGATTACAAGAGACCCAGTACTTC. This translates into CASSRRLQETQYF.